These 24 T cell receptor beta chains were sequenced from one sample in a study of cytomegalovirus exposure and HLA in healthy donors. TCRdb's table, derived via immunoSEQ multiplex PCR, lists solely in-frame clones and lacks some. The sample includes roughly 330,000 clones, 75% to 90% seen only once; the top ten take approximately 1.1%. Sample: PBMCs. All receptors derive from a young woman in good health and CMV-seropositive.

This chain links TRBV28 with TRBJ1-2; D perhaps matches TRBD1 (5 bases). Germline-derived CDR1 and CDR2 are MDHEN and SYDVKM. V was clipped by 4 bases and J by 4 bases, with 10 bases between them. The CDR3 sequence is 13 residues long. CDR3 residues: CASSSGIAYGYTF. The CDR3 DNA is TGTGCCAGCAGTTCAGGGATAGCCTATGGCTACACCTTC.

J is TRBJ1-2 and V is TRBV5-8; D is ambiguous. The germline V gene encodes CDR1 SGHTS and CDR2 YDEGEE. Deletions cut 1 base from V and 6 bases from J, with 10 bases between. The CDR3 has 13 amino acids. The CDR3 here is CASSLPGRDGYTF. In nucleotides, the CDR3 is TGTGCCAGCAGCTTGCCGGGTAGGGATGGCTACACCTTC.

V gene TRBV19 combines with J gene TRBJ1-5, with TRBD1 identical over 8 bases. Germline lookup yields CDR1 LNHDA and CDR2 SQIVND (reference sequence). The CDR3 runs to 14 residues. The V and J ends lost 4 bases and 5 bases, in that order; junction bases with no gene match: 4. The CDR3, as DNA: TGTGCCAGTAGTACACAGGGGGTTCATCAGCCCCAGCATTTT. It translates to CASSTQGVHQPQHF.

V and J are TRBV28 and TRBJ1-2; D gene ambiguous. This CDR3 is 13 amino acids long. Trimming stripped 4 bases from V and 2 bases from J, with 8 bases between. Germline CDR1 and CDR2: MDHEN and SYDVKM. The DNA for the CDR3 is TGTGCCAGCAGTTACGAGCTAAACTATGGCTACACCTTC. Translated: CASSYELNYGYTF.

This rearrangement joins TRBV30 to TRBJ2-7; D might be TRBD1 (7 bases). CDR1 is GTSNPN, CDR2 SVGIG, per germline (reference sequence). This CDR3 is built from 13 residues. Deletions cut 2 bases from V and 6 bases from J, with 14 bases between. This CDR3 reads CAWSQGGPGEQYF. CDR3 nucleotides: TGTGCCTGGAGTCAGGGGGGCCCTGGCGAGCAGTACTTC.

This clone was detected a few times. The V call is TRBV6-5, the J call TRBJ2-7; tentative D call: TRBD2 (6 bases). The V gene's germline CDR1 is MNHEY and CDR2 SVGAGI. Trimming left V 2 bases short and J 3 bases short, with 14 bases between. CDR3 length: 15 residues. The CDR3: CASSYAGGTVYEQYF. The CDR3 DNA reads TGTGCCAGCAGTTACGCCGGGGGAACGGTCTACGAGCAGTACTTC.

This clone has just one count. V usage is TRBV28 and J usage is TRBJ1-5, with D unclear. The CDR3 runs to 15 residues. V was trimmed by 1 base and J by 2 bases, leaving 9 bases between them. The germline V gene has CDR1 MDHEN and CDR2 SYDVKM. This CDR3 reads CASSLSETRNQPQHF. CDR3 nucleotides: TGTGCCAGCAGTTTATCGGAGACCCGCAATCAGCCCCAGCATTTT.

The CDR3 here is CASSLEAGTNYGYTF. CDR3 nucleotides: TGTGCCAGCAGCTTAGAGGCAGGGACGAACTATGGCTACACCTTC. V gene TRBV7-8 combines with J gene TRBJ1-2; maybe TRBD1 (5 bases). Germline CDR1 is SGHVS and CDR2 is FQNEAQ. The V and J ends lost 1 base and 2 bases respectively, with 11 bases between them. CDR3 length: 15 residues.

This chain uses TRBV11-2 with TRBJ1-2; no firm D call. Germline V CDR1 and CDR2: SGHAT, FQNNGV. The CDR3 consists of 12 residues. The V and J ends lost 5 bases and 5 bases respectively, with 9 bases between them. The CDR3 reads CASSLTEYGYTF. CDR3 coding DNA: TGTGCCAGCAGCCTTACGGAATATGGCTACACCTTC.

The DNA of the CDR3 is TGTGCCTGGAGTGGGACAGGGGGCTCCTACAATGAGCAGTTCTTC. It is translated as CAWSGTGGSYNEQFF. V is TRBV30 and J is TRBJ2-1; the match to TRBD1 covers 10 bases. V gave up 1 base and J gave up 0 bases; unmatched junction bases: 0. Germline CDR1 is GTSNPN and CDR2 is SVGIG (reference sequence). CDR3 length: 15 residues.

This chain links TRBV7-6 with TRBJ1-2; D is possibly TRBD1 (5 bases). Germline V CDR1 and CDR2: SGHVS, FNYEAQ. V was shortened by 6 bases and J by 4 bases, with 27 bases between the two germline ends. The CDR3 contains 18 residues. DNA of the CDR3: TGTGCCAGCAGTCCATTCCGGGGGACGCCCCAACCTCGCTATGGCTACACCTTC. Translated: CASSPFRGTPQPRYGYTF.

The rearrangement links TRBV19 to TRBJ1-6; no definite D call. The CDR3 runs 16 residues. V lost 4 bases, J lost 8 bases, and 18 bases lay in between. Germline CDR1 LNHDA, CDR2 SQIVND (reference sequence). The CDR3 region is CASSTPGRRGDSPLHF. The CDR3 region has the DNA TGTGCCAGTAGTACCCCAGGCCGCCGCGGGGATTCACCCCTCCACTTT.

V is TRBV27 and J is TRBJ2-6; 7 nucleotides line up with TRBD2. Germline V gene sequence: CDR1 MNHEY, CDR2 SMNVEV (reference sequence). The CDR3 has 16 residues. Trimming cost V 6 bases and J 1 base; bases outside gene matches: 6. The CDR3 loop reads CASSRTGRSGANVLTF. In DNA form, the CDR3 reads TGTGCCAGCAGCCGGACCGGGAGGTCTGGGGCCAACGTCCTGACTTTC.

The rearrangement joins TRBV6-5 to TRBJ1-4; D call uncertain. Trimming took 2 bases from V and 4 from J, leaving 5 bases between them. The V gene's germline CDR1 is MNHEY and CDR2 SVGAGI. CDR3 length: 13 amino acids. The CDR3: CASSYLHNEKLFF. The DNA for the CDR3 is TGTGCCAGCAGTTACCTACATAATGAAAAACTGTTTTTT.

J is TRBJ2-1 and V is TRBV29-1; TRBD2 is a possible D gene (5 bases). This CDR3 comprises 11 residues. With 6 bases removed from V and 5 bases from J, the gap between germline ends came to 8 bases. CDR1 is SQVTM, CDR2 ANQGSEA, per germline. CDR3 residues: CSVTSHNEQFF. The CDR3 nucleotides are TGCAGCGTCACTAGTCACAATGAGCAGTTCTTC.

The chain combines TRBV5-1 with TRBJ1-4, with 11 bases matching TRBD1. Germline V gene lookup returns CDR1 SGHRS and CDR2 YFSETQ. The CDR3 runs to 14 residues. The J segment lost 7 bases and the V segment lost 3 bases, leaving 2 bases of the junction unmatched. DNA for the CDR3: TGCGCCAGCAGCTCCGGGACAGGGGGTGAAAAACTGTTTTTT. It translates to CASSSGTGGEKLFF.

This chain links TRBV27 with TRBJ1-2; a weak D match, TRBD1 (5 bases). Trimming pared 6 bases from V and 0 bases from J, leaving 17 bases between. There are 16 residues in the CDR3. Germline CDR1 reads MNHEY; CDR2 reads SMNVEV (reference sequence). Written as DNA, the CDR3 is TGTGCCAGCAGGGCCCAAAGCAGGGCTTCTAACTATGGCTACACCTTC. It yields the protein CASRAQSRASNYGYTF.

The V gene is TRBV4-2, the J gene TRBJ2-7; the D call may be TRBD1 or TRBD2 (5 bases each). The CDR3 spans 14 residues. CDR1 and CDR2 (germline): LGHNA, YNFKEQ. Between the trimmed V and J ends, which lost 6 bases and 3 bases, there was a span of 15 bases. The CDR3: CASRMNRDGYEQYF. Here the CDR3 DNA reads TGTGCCAGCAGGATGAACCGGGACGGCTACGAGCAGTACTTC.

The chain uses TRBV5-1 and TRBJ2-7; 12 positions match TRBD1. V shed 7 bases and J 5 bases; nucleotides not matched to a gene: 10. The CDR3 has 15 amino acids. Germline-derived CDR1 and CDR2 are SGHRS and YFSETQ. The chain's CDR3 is CASSRPGQGANEQYF. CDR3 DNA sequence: TGCGCCAGCTCCCGACCGGGACAGGGGGCAAACGAGCAGTACTTC.

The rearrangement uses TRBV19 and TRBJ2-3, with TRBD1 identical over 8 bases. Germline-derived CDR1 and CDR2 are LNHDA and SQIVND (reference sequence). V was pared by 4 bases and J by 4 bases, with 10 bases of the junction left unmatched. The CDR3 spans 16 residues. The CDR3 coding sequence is TGTGCCAGTAGTAACCCAGGACAGGGTGCGTCAGATACGCAGTATTTT. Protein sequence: CASSNPGQGASDTQYF.

CDR3 loop: CASSLAGGGGYTF. The CDR3 DNA reads as TGTGCCAGCAGCTTAGCGGGGGGCGGTGGCTACACCTTC. V usage is TRBV11-2 and J usage is TRBJ1-2; TRBD1 might be the D (6 bases). Germline CDR1 reads SGHAT; CDR2 reads FQNNGV. Deletions cut 1 base from V and 7 bases from J, with 10 bases between. This CDR3 is 13 amino acids long.

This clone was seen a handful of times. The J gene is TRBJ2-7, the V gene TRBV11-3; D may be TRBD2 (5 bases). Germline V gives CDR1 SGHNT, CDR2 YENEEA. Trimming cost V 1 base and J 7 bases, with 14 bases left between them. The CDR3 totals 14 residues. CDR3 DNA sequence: TGTGCCAGCAGCTTAGTGAGGGTAATAAAGGAGCAGTACTTC. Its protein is CASSLVRVIKEQYF.

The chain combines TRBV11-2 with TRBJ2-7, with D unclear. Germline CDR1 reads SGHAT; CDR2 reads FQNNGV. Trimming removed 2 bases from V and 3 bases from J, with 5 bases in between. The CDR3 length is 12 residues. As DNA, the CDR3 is TGTGCCAGCAGCTTAACCAGCTACGAGCAGTACTTC. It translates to CASSLTSYEQYF.

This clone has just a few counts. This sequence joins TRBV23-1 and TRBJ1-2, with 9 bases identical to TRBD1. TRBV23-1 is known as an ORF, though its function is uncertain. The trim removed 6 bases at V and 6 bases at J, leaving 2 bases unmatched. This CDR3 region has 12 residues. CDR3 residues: CASRRTGDGYTF. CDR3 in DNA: TGCGCCAGCAGGCGGACAGGGGATGGCTACACCTTC.